Each of the 14 T cell receptor beta chains below was sequenced from the same sample in a study of molecular identifiers for immune sequencing clone quantification. TCRdb reprocessed the PCR reads via MiXCR and lists one record per CDR3 protein. The table records about 640,000 distinct CDR3 sequences, less than 20% of them present only once. The source material was naive CD8+ T cells from blood, with Jurkat cell RNA spiked in. Regarding subset: FACS-sorted CD8+CD4-CCR7+CD45RA+ naive T cells. Every receptor here comes from a human donor in good health. Some libraries in this study had Jurkat cell RNA spiked in.

This clonotype came up many times. The rearrangement joins TRBV6-6 to TRBJ1-2; a possible D gene is TRBD1 (5 bases). The germline V gene has CDR1 MNHNY and CDR2 SVGAGI (reference sequence). The CDR3 extends over 13 amino acids. Deletions cut 2 bases from V and 8 bases from J, with 12 bases between. Here the CDR3 DNA reads TGTGCCAGCAGTTACGGTCCAGGGAACGGCTACACCTTC. The encoded protein is CASSYGPGNGYTF.

This clonotype appeared many times. The chain combines TRBV7-9 with TRBJ2-7; 7 positions match TRBD1. This CDR3 comprises 14 residues. J gave up 2 bases and V 5 bases, and 6 bases lay outside the gene matches. CDR1 is SEHNR, CDR2 FQNEAQ, per germline (reference sequence). In DNA, the CDR3 is TGTGCCAGCAGCACGCAGGGACAGCCCTACGAGCAGTACTTC. Translating gives CASSTQGQPYEQYF.

In this sample, this clonotype turned up many times. V usage is TRBV5-4 and J usage is TRBJ2-7, with TRBD2 matching 8 bases. V trimming: 4 bases; J trimming: 2 bases; junction bases outside the gene matches: 11. CDR3 size: 16 residues. Looked up from germline, CDR1 is SGHNT and CDR2 is YYREEE (reference sequence). CDR3 DNA: TGTGCCAGCAGCGCCGCCTTCGCGGGAGGCACCTACGAGCAGTACTTC. This sequence encodes CASSAAFAGGTYEQYF.

This clonotype was seen many times. This chain joins TRBV18 and TRBJ1-5, with D possibly TRBD1 on 6 matching bases. With 3 bases removed from V and 7 bases from J, the gap between germline ends came to 13 bases. CDR3 length: 14 amino acids. Germline lookup yields CDR1 KGHSH and CDR2 LQKENI. Here the CDR3 reads CASSPPGGGQPQHF. In DNA, the CDR3 is TGTGCCAGCTCACCCCCGGGGGGCGGGCAGCCCCAGCATTTT.

This clonotype was counted ten times or more. The chain uses TRBV28 and TRBJ1-4, with TRBD1 identical over 11 bases. CDR3 length: 15 amino acids. The J segment lost 5 bases and the V segment lost 6 bases, leaving 5 bases of the junction unmatched. Per germline, CDR1 MDHEN and CDR2 SYDVKM. The CDR3 protein is CASRDRGRGNEKLFF. The CDR3 DNA sequence: TGTGCCAGCAGGGACAGGGGGCGAGGGAATGAAAAACTGTTTTTT.

This clonotype was detected ten times or more. The rearrangement links TRBV6-5 to TRBJ2-3; tentative D call: TRBD2 (6 bases). With 6 bases removed from V and 1 base from J, the gap between germline ends came to 17 bases. CDR1 and CDR2 from the germline V gene are MNHEY and SVGAGI. CDR3 length: 16 residues. CDR3 DNA sequence: TGTGCCAGCAGGAAGACTAGTTTTCTGGGCACAGATACGCAGTATTTT. As protein: CASRKTSFLGTDTQYF.

The genes are TRBV4-1 and TRBJ2-3, with TRBD2 matching 12 bases. Per germline, CDR1 MGHRA and CDR2 YSYEKL. This CDR3 spans 17 amino acids. J lost 2 bases, V lost 3 bases, and 6 bases had no gene match. The CDR3 sequence is CASSHGSSGRATDTQYF. The CDR3 nucleotides read TGCGCCAGCAGCCATGGGTCTAGCGGGAGGGCCACAGATACGCAGTATTTT.

This sequence joins TRBV20-1 and TRBJ2-2; perhaps TRBD1 as D (5 bases). The CDR3 has 13 amino acids. V was trimmed by 1 base and J by 3 bases, leaving 6 bases between them. Germline assignment: CDR1 DFQATT and CDR2 SNEGSKA (reference sequence). The CDR3 DNA reads as TGCAGTGCTAGAGCGACAGACACCGGGGAGCTGTTTTTT. As protein: CSARATDTGELFF.

On this clonotype: A read error may explain this, as a much larger clone is one base away. The genes are TRBV7-9 and TRBJ2-4, with TRBD1 matching over 8 bases. V lost 5 bases to trimming and J lost 6 bases; unmatched junction nucleotides: 9. The CDR3 sequence is 15 residues long. CDR1 SEHNR and CDR2 FQNEAQ come from the germline V gene (reference sequence). Here the CDR3 DNA reads TGTGCCAGCAGCCGGACAGGGAGTGATCGAAACATTCAGTACTTC. Its protein product is CASSRTGSDRNIQYF.

With respect to this clonotype: A much larger clone differs from this one at a single base, so this may be a read error. The chain is built from TRBV12-3 or TRBV12-4 and TRBJ1-1; D uncertain. The CDR3 is 13 amino acids. V was cut by 6 bases and J by 11 bases, with 19 bases left in between. Written as DNA, the CDR3 is TGTGCCAGCAGGGAAGGGTCCTTAAAAGGGGCTTTCTTT. It yields the protein CASREGSLKGAFF.

This clonotype was detected a few times. This chain joins TRBV4-3 and TRBJ2-2, with TRBD2 as a possible D gene (5 bases). V was trimmed by 0 bases and J by 1 base, leaving 24 bases between them. The CDR3 extends over 21 amino acids. The V gene's germline CDR1 is LGHNA and CDR2 YSLEER. CDR3 residues: CASSQEFLAGLLQENTGELFF. In DNA, the CDR3 is TGCGCCAGCAGCCAAGAATTCCTTGCGGGTCTTCTGCAGGAGAACACCGGGGAGCTGTTTTTT.

V usage is TRBV11-2 and J usage is TRBJ2-5; maybe TRBD2 (5 bases). CDR3 length equals 15 residues. V was shortened by 3 bases and J by 3 bases, with 14 bases between the two germline ends. Germline CDR1 SGHAT, CDR2 FQNNGV. In DNA, the CDR3 is TGTGCCAGCAGCTTGGACTCGTCGTCGGAAGAGACCCAGTACTTC. It encodes CASSLDSSSEETQYF.

The rearrangement uses TRBV30 and TRBJ2-1, with 7 nucleotides matching TRBD2. The CDR3 is 15 amino acids. Per the germline V gene, CDR1 is GTSNPN and CDR2 is SVGIG (reference sequence). V gave up 0 bases and J gave up 5 bases; unmatched junction bases: 7. This chain's CDR3 is CAWSVGTTSHNEQFF. DNA for the CDR3: TGTGCCTGGAGTGTAGGGACTACCAGCCACAATGAGCAGTTCTTC.

Ten or more counts support this clonotype. The chain employs TRBV6-5 and TRBJ1-5; D not resolved. Trimming shortened V by 5 bases and J by 2 bases, and 16 bases separated the two germline ends. Germline CDR1 is MNHEY and CDR2 is SVGAGI. The CDR3 spans 16 residues. The CDR3 spells CASSPDLVGGNQPQHF. The CDR3 region has the DNA TGTGCCAGCAGTCCCGACCTAGTAGGTGGCAATCAGCCCCAGCATTTT.